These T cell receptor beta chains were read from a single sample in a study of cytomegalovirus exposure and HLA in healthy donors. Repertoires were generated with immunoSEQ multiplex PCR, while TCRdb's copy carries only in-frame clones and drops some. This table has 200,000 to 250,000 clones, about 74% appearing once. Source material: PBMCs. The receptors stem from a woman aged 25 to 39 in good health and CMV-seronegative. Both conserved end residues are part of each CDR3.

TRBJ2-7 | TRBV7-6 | CASSLGTGSAYEQYF
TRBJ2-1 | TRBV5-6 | CASSLGVSYNEQFF
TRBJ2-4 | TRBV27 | CASSYGTSPRLAKNIQYF
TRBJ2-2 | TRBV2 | CASRQTGGNTGELFF
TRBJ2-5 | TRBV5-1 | CASSEETTGETQYF
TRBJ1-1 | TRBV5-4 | CASSPSRRGSEAFF
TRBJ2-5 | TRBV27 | CASSLGAVQQETQYF
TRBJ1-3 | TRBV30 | CAWTQGNTIYF
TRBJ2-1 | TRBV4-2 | CASSQEIANPGNEQFF
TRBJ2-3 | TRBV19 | CASSISRATDTQYF
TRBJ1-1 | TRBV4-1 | CASSQLPGQGVTEAFF
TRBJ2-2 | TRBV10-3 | CAISERGLKNTGELFF
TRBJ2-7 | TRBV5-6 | CASSIQGQAIKQYF
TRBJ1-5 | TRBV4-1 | CASRSGQNNQPQHF
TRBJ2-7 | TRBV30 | CAWSVHMGDEQYF
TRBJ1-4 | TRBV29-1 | CSVEGGATNEKLFF